The present T cell receptor beta chain was sequenced within a study of blood T cells in healthy people across ages. Germline-derived CDR1 and CDR2 are SGDLS and YYNGEE. V was clipped by 0 bases and J by 6 bases, with 21 bases between them. The CDR3 runs 18 residues. Using a J-beta primer mix together with a sample-barcoded 5' primer, a second PCR was run for 7 to 11 cycles. There were at least 3 million CDR3-containing paired-end reads obtained from each sample. TCRdb processed the 5' RACE reads anew with MiXCR; each CDR3 protein has one entry. The table lists 1.6 million or so distinct CDR3 sequences, about 32% of them singletons. On this clonotype itself: Its antigen remains unknown.

Whole-study results and caveats: The unknown donor CMV status may have confounded expanded clonotype changes.

The gene calls are TRBV9 and TRBJ2-2; D perhaps matches TRBD2 (5 bases). The sequenced sample was blood. This receptor was obtained from a woman in her thirties in good health. CDR3 bases: TGTGCCAGCAGCGTAGCTACTAACGGGGTTGGGGTCGCCGGGGAGCTGTTTTTT. This codes for CASSVATNGVGVAGELFF.